This T cell receptor beta chain was obtained from a study of PD-1 blockade in classical Hodgkin lymphoma. Study at large: Patients were treated with nivolumab at 3 mg/kg, and this was given intravenously every 2 weeks. Points from the study as a whole: Patients who responded completely had about the same baseline diversity as newly diagnosed patients. Factors driving the repertoire differences, possibly disease activity or prior therapy, remain undefined. While CD8+ TCR diversity did not rise significantly by C4D1, CD4+ TCR diversity did.

This clone was observed a few times. What it binds is unknown. Germline V gene data show CDR1 as ENHRY and CDR2 as SYGVKD. Trimming removed 2 bases from V and 1 base from J, with 5 bases in between. The CDR3 is 13 amino acids. Sequencing used immunoSEQ multiplex PCR; TCRdb keeps in-frame clones, though not all of them. The sample has 75,000 to 100,000 clones; more than 80% are singletons. Patients all relapsed after autologous stem cell transplantation, and there was variation in brentuximab vedotin exposure. This material consisted of peripheral blood mononuclear cells (PBMCs), taken before the second cycle of nivolumab. The rearrangement joins TRBV10-3 to TRBJ1-2; D ambiguous. The TCR originated in a human donor with classical Hodgkin lymphoma. The chain's CDR3 is CAISETVNYGYTF. The DNA of the CDR3 is TGTGCCATCAGTGAGACAGTTAACTATGGCTACACCTTC.